Listed here are 5 T cell receptor beta chains from one sample, sequenced in a study of cytomegalovirus exposure and HLA in healthy donors. With 60 Vbeta and 13 Jbeta primers, the PCR was carried out. The table came from immunoSEQ multiplex PCR; TCRdb's copy has only in-frame clones and leaves some out. In the table there are 100,000 to 150,000 clones, around 73% of which are singletons. Sample: PBMCs. The receptors shown here come from a middle-aged woman in good health and CMV-seropositive.

In this sample, this clone turned up once. This sequence joins TRBV5-4 and TRBJ2-7; no clear D gene. V was pared by 3 bases and J by 6 bases, with 19 bases between. The germline V gene encodes CDR1 SGHNT and CDR2 YYREEE (reference sequence). The CDR3 has 15 residues. The CDR3 reads CASSYPSGANGEQYF. The DNA of the CDR3 is TGTGCCAGCAGCTACCCCTCAGGCGCAAATGGCGAGCAGTACTTC.

In this sample, this clone turned up a few times. The V call is TRBV9, the J call TRBJ2-1; a weak D match, TRBD2 (6 bases). There are 13 residues in the CDR3. CDR1 is SGDLS and CDR2 is YYNGEE in the germline V gene. Trimming took off 5 bases at V and 4 bases at J, with 10 bases between the two ends. The CDR3 nucleotides read TGTGCCAGCAGTAGCGGTAATTACAATGAGCAGTTCTTC. Residues: CASSSGNYNEQFF.

As concerns this clone: The identical CDR3 is also encoded by other nucleotide sequences in the sample. The rearrangement joins TRBV7-9 to TRBJ2-5; TRBD2 matches at 11 bases. Germline trimming cut 4 bases from V and 3 bases from J; bases unmatched to any gene: 1. CDR3 length: 14 residues. Looked up from germline, CDR1 is SEHNR and CDR2 is FQNEAQ (reference sequence). The chain's CDR3 is CASSSLAGEETQYF. The CDR3 nucleotides read TGTGCCAGCAGCTCACTAGCGGGGGAAGAGACCCAGTACTTC.

The chain has TRBV9 and TRBJ1-1, with D unresolved. V gave up 4 bases and J gave up 1 base, with 11 bases separating them. This CDR3 is built from 14 residues. Germline V gene sequence: CDR1 SGDLS, CDR2 YYNGEE. This CDR3 reads CASSPQVGNTEAFF. As DNA, the CDR3 is TGTGCCAGCAGCCCCCAGGTGGGGAACACTGAAGCTTTCTTT.

The V and J genes are TRBV13 and TRBJ1-4; 9 nucleotides line up with TRBD1. Germline assignment: CDR1 PRHDT and CDR2 FYEKMQ (reference sequence). This CDR3 spans 14 amino acids. V lost 4 bases, J lost 8 bases, and 5 bases stayed unmatched. In DNA form, the CDR3 reads TGTGCCAGCAGCTCGGGACAGGGTAACGAAAAACTGTTTTTT. Translating it yields CASSSGQGNEKLFF. Variable domain in full (rest from reference TRBV13 and TRBJ1-4): AAGVIQSPRHLIKEKRETATLKCYPIPRHDTVYWYQQGPGQDPQFLISFYEKMQSDKGSIPDRFSAQQFSDYHSELNMSSLELGDSALYFCASSSGQGNEKLFFGSGTQLSVL.